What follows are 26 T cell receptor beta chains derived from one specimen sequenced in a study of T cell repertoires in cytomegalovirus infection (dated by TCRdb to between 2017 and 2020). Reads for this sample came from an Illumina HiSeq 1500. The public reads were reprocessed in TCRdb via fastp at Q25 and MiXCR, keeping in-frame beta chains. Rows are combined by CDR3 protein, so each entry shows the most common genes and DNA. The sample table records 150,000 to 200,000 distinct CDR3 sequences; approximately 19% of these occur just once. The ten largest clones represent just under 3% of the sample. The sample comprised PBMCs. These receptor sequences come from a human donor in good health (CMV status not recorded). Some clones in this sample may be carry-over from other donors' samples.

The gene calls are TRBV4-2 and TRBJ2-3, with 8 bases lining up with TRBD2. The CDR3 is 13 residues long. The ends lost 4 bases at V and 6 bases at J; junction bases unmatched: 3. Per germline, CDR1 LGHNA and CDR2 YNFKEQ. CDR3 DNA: TGTGCCAGCAGCCGTCGACTAGCGGATACGCAGTATTTT. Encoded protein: CASSRRLADTQYF.

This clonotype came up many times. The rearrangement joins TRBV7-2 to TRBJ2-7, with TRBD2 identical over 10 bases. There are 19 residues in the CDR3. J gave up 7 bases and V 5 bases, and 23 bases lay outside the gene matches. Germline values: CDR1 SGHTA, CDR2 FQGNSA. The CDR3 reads CASSPLWLAGVPALGEQYF. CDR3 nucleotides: TGTGCCAGCAGCCCGCTTTGGCTAGCGGGAGTTCCCGCTCTGGGTGAGCAGTACTTC.

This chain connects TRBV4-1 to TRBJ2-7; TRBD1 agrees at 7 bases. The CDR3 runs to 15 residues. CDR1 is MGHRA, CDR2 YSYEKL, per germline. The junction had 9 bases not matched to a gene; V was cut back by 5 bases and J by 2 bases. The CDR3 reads CASSGRGTEAYEQYF. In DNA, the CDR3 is TGCGCCAGCAGCGGACGTGGGACAGAGGCCTACGAGCAGTACTTC.

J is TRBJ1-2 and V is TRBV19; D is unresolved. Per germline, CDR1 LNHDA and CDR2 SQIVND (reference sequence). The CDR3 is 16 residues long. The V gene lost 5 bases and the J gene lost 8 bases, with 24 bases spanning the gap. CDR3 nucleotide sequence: TGTGCCAGTAGTTCCTCCGCGCACCGGGTCAACAGAGGCTACACCTTC. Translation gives CASSSSAHRVNRGYTF. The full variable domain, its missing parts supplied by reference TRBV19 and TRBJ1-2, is DGGITQSPKYLFRKEGQNVTLSCEQNLNHDAMYWYRQDPGQGLRLIYYSQIVNDFQKGDIAEGYSVSREKKESFPLTVTSAQKNPTAFYLCASSSSAHRVNRGYTFGSGTRLTVV.

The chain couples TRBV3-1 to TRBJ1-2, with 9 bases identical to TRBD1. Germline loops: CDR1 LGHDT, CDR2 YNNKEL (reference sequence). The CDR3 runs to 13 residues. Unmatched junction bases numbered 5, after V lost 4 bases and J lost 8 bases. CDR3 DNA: TGTGCCAGCAGCCCGGGACAGGGACGAGGCTACACCTTC. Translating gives CASSPGQGRGYTF. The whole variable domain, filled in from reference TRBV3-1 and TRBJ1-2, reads DTAVSQTPKYLVTQMGNDKSIKCEQNLGHDTMYWYKQDSKKFLKIMFSYNNKELIINETVPNRFSPKSPDKAHLNLHINSLELGDSAVYFCASSPGQGRGYTFGSGTRLTVV.

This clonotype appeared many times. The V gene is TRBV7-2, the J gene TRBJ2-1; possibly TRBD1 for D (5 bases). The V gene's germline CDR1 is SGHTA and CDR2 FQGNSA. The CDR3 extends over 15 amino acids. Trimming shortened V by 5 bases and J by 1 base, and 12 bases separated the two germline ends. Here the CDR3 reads CASSAGHPSYNEQFF. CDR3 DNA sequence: TGTGCCAGCAGCGCCGGACACCCTTCCTACAATGAGCAGTTCTTC. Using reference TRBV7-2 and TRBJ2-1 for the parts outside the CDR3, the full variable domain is GAGVSQSPSNKVTEKGKDVELRCDPISGHTALYWYRQSLGQGLEFLIYFQGNSAPDKSGLPSDRFSAERTGGSVSTLTIQRTQQEDSAVYLCASSAGHPSYNEQFFGPGTRLTVL.

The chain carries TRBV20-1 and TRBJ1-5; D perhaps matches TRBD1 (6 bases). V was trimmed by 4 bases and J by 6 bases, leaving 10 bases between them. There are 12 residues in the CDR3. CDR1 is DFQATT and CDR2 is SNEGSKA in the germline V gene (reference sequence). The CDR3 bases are TGCAGTGCTATTGACAGGTTTCAGCCCCAGCATTTT. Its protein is CSAIDRFQPQHF.

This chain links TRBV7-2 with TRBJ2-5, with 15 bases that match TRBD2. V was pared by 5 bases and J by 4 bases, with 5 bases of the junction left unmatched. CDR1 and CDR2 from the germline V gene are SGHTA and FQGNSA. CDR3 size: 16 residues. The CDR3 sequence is CASSTRTSGRGETQYF. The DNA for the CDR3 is TGTGCCAGCAGCACCCGGACTAGCGGGAGGGGAGAGACCCAGTACTTC.

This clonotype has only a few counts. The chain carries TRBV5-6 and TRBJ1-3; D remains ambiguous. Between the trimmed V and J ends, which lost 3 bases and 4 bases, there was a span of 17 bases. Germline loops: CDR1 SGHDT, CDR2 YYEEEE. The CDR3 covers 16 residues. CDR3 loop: CASSSKRGFTGNTIYF. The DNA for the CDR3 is TGTGCCAGCAGCTCAAAGAGAGGGTTCACGGGAAACACCATATATTTT.

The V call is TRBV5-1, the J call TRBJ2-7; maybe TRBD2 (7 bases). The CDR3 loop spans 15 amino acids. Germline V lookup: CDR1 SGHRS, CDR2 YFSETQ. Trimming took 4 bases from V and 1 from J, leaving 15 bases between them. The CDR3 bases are TGCGCCAGCAGCCCCTCGGGGGGCCGGTCCTACGAGCAGTACTTC. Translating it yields CASSPSGGRSYEQYF.

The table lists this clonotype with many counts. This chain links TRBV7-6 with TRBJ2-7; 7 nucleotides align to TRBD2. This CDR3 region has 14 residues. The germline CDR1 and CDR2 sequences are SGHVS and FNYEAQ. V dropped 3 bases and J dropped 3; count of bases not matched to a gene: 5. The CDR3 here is CASSLLAVDYEQYF. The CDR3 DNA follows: TGTGCCAGCAGCTTGCTAGCGGTCGACTACGAGCAGTACTTC.

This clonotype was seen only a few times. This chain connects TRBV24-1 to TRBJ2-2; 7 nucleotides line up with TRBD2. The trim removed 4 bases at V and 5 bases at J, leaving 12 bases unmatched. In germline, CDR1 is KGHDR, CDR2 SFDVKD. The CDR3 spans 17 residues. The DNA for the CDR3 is TGTGCCACCAGTGACCCCGGGACGGCCGGGAGGACCGGGGAGCTGTTTTTT. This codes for CATSDPGTAGRTGELFF.

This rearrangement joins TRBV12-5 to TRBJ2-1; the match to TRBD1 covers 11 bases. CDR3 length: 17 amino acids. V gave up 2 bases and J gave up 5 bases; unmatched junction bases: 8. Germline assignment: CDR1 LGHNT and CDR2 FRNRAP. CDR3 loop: CASGLPQDRGPDNEQFF. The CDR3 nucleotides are TGTGCTAGTGGTTTGCCACAGGACAGGGGGCCGGACAATGAGCAGTTCTTC.

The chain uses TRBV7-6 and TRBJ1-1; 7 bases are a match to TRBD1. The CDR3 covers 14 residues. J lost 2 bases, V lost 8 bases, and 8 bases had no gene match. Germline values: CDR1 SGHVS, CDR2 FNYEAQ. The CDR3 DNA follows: TGTGCCAGCGGCCAGACAGGGCCCAACACTGAAGCTTTCTTT. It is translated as CASGQTGPNTEAFF. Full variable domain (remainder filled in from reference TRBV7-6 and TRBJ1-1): GAGVSQSPRYKVTKRGQDVALRCDPISGHVSLYWYRQALGQGPEFLTYFNYEAQQDKSGLPNDRFSAERPEGSISTLTIQRTEQRDSAMYRCASGQTGPNTEAFFGQGTRLTVV.

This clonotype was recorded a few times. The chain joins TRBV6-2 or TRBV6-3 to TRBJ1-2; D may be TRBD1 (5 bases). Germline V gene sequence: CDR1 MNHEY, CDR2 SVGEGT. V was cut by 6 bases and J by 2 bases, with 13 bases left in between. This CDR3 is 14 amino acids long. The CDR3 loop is CASSNRDGNYGYTF. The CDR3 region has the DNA TGTGCCAGCAGCAACCGGGACGGAAACTATGGCTACACCTTC.

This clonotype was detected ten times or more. The CDR3 here is CASSPGYQAYEQYF. The CDR3 region has the DNA TGTGCCAGCAGCCCAGGGTACCAGGCCTACGAGCAGTACTTC. The rearrangement uses TRBV28 and TRBJ2-7, with D tentatively TRBD1 (5 bases). Germline CDR1 MDHEN, CDR2 SYDVKM. CDR3 length equals 14 residues. V was pared by 6 bases and J by 2 bases, with 14 bases between.

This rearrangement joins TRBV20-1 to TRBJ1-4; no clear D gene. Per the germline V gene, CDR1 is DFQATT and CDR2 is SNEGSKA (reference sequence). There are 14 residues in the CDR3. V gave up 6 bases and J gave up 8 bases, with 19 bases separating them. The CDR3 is CSATLDPSVEKLFF. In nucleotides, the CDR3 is TGCAGTGCCACCCTGGACCCCTCCGTGGAAAAACTGTTTTTT.

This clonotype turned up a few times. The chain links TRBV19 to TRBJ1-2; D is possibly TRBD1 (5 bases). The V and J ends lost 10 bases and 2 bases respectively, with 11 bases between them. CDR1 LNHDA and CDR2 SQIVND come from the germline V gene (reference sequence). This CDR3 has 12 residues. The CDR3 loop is CATERGNYGYTF. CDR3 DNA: TGTGCCACCGAACGGGGGAACTATGGCTACACCTTC.

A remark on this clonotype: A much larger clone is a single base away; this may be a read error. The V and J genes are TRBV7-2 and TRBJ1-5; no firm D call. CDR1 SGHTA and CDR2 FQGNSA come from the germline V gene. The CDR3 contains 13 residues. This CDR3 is CARSLVGNQPQHF. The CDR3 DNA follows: TGTGCCAGGAGCTTAGTAGGGAATCAGCCCCAGCATTTT.

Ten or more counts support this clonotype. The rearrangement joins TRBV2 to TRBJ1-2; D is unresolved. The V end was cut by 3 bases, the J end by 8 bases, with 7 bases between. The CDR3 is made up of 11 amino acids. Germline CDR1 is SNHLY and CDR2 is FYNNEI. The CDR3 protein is CASSEKGGYTF. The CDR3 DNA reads TGTGCCAGCAGTGAGAAGGGCGGCTACACCTTC.

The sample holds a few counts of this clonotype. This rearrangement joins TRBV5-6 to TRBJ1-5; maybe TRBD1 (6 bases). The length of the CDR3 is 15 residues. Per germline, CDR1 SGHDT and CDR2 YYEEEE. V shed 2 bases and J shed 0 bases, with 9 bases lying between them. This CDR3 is CASSFRQDSNQPQHF. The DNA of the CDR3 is TGTGCCAGCAGCTTCCGACAGGATAGCAATCAGCCCCAGCATTTT.

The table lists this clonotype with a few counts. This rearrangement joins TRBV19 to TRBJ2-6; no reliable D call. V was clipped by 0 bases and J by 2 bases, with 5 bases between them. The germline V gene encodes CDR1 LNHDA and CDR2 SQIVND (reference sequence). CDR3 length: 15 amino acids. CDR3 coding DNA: TGTGCCAGTAGTATAGACCGACCTGGGGCCAACGTCCTGACTTTC. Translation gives CASSIDRPGANVLTF.

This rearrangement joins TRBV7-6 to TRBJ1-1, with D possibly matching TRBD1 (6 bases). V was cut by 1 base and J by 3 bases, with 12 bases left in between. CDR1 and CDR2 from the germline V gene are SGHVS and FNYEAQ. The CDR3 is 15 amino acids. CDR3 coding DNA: TGTGCCAGCAGCTTAGTTGGGGGCTCTCACACTGAAGCTTTCTTT. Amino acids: CASSLVGGSHTEAFF.

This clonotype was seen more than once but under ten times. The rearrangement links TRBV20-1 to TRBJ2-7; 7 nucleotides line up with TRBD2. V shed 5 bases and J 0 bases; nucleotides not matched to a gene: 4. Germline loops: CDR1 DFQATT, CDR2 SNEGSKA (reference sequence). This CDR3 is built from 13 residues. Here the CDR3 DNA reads TGCAGTGCTGGGGCTAGCGGCTCCTACGAGCAGTACTTC. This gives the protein CSAGASGSYEQYF.

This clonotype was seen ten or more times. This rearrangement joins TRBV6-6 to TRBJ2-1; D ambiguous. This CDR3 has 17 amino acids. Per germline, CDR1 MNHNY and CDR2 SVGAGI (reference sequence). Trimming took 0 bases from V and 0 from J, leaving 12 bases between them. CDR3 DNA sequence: TGTGCCAGCAGTTACTCGAGTCAGGCCAGCTCCTACAATGAGCAGTTCTTC. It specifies CASSYSSQASSYNEQFF.

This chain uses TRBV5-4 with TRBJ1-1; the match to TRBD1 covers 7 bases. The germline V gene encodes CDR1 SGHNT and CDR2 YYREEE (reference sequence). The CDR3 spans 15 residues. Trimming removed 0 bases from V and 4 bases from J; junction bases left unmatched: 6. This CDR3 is CASSLAAQGVTEAFF. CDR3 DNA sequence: TGTGCCAGCAGCTTGGCCGCTCAGGGGGTCACTGAAGCTTTCTTT.